This T cell receptor (beta chain) emerged from a study of T cell responses to AZD1222 COVID-19 vaccine. CDR3 length equals 14 residues. V lost 5 bases to trimming and J lost 4 bases; unmatched junction nucleotides: 3. Germline loops: CDR1 KGHSH, CDR2 LQKENI. Sequencing was performed with immunoSEQ multiplex PCR; in TCRdb, only in-frame clones are kept and a portion is missing. The data show tens of thousands of clones, with about 90% seen just once and roughly 17% held by the top ten. The input for sequencing was peripheral blood, taken on day 0 of AZD1222 vaccination. The chain is built from TRBV18 and TRBJ1-5; 9 nucleotides agree with TRBD1. The sequence was collected from an adult in good health. The CDR3 is CASSLGQGNQPQHF. The CDR3 DNA is TGTGCCAGCTCATTGGGACAGGGAAATCAGCCCCAGCATTTT.